This entry features one T cell receptor beta chain sequence. Its antigen is unknown. Generated by immunoSEQ multiplex PCR, the TCRdb table keeps only in-frame clones and is missing some. Among under 60,000 clones listed, around 67% were seen once. The data were taken from a study of PD-1 blockade in classical Hodgkin lymphoma. This CDR3 spans 15 amino acids. V was trimmed by 3 bases and J by 5 bases, leaving 14 bases between them. Germline V CDR1 and CDR2: LNHDA, SQIVND (reference sequence). Each patient's relapse followed autologous stem cell transplantation, and brentuximab vedotin exposure varied. General observations from the study: Patients excluded were those beginning nivolumab under 1 year after ASCT.

The chain joins TRBV19 to TRBJ2-1; D ambiguous. Here the sequenced sample was peripheral blood mononuclear cells (PBMCs), taken before the second cycle of nivolumab. The source is a human donor with classical Hodgkin lymphoma. CDR3: CASSIPLLGHNEQFF. The CDR3 region has the DNA TGTGCCAGTAGTATCCCCCTACTGGGCCACAATGAGCAGTTCTTC.